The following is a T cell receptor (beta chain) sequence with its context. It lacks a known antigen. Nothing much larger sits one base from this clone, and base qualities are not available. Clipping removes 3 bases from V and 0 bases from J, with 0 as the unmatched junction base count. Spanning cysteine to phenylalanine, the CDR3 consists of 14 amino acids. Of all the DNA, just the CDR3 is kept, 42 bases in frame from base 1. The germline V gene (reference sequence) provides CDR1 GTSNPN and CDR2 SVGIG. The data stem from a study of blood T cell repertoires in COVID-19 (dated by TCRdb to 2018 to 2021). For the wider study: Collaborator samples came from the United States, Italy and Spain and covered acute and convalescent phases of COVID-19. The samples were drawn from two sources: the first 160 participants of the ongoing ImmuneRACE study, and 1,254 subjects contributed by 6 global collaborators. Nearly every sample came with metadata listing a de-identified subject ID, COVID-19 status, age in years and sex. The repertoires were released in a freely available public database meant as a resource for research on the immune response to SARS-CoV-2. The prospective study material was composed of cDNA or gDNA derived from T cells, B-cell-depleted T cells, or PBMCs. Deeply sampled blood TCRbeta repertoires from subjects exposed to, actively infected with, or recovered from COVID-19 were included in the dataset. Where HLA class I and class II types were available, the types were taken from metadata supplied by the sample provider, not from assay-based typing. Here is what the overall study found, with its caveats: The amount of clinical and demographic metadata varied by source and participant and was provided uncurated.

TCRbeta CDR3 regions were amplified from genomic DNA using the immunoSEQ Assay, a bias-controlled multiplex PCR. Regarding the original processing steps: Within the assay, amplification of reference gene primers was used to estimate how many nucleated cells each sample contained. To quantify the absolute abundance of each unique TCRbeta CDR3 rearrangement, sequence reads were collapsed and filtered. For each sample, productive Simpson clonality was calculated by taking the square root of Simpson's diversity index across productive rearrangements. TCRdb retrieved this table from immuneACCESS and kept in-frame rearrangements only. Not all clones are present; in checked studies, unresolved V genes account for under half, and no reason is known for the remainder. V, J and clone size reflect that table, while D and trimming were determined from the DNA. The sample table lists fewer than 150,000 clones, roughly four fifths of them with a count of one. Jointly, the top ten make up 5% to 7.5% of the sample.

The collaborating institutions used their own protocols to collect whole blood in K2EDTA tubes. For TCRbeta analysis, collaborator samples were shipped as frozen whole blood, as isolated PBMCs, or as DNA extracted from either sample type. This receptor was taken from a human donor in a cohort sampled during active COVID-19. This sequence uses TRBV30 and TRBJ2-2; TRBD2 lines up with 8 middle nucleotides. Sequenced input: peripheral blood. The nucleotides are TGTGCCTGGAGAGCGGGGGCGAACACCGGGGAGCTGTTTTTT. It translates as CAWRAGANTGELFF.